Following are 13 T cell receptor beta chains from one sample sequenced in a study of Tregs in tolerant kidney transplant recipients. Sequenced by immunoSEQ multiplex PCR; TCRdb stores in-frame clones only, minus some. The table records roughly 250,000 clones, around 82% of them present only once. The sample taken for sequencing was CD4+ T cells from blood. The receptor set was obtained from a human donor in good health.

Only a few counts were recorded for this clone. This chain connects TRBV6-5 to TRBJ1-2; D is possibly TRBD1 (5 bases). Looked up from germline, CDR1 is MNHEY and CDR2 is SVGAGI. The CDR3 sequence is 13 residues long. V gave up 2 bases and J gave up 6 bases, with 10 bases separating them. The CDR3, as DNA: TGTGCCAGCAGTTACATGGGGGGGAATGGCTACACCTTC. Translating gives CASSYMGGNGYTF.

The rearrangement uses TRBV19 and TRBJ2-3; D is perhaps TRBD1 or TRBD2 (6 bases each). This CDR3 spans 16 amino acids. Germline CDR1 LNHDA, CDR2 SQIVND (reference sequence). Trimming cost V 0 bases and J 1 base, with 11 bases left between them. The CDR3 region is CASSIDSGGRTDTQYF. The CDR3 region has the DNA TGTGCCAGTAGTATAGATTCCGGGGGCCGCACAGATACGCAGTATTTT.

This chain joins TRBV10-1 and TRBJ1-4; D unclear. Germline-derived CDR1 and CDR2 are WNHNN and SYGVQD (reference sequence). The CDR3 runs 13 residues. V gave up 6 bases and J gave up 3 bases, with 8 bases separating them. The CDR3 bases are TGCGCCAGCAGACGGGGTCCTAATGAAAAACTGTTTTTT. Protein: CASRRGPNEKLFF.

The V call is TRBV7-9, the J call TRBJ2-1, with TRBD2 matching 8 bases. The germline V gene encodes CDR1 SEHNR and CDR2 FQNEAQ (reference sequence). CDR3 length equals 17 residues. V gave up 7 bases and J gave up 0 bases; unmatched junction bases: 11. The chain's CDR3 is CASTAGPREDSYNEQFF. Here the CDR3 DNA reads TGTGCCAGCACCGCCGGGCCGCGGGAGGACTCCTACAATGAGCAGTTCTTC.

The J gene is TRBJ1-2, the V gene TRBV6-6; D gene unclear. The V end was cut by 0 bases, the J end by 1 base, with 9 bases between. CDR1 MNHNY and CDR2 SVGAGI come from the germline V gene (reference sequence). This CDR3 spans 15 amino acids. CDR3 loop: CASSYSDSYNYGYTF. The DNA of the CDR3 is TGTGCCAGCAGTTACTCCGATAGCTATAACTATGGCTACACCTTC.

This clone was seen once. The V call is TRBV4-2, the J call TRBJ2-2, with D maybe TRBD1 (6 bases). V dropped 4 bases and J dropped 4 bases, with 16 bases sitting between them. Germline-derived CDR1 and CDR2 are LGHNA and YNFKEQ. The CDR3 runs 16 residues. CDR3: CASSPYDRPSTGELFF. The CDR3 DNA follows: TGTGCCAGCAGCCCCTACGACAGGCCGAGCACCGGGGAGCTGTTTTTT.

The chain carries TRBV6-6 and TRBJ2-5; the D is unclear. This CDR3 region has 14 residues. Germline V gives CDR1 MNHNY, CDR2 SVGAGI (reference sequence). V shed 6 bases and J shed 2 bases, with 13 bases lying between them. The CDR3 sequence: CASSALRLQETQYF. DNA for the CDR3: TGTGCCAGCAGCGCTTTGCGGCTACAAGAGACCCAGTACTTC.

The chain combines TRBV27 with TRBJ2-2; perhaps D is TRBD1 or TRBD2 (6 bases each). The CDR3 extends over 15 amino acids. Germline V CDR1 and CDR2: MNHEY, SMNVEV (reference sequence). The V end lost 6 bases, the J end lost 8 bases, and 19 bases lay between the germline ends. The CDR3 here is CASRDSKGGLGELFF. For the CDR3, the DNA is TGTGCCAGCAGGGACTCCAAGGGGGGTTTAGGGGAGCTGTTTTTT.

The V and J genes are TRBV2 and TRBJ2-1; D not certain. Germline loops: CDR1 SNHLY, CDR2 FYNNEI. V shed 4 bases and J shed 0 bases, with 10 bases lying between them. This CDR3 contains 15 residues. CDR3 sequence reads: CASSVYIPSYNEQFF. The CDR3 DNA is TGTGCCAGCAGTGTATACATTCCCTCCTACAATGAGCAGTTCTTC.

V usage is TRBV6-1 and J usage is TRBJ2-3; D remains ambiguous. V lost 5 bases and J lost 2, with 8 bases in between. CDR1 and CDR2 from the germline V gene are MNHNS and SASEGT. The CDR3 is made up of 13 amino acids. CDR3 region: CASSLQYTDTQYF. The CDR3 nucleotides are TGTGCCAGCAGTTTGCAGTACACAGATACGCAGTATTTT.

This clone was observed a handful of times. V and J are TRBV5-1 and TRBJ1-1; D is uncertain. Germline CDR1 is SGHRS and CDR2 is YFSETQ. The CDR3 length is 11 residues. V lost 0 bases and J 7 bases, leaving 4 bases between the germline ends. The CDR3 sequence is CASSLGYEAFF. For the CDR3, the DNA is TGCGCCAGCAGCTTGGGATATGAAGCTTTCTTT.

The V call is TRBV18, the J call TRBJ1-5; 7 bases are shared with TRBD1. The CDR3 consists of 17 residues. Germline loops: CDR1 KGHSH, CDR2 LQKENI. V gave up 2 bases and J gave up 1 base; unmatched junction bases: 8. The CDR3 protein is CASSPSGQGVSNQPQHF. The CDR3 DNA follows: TGTGCCAGCTCACCATCGGGTCAGGGGGTAAGCAATCAGCCCCAGCATTTT. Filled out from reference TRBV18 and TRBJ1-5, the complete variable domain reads NAGVMQNPRHLVRRRGQEARLRCSPMKGHSHVYWYRQLPEEGLKFMVYLQKENIIDESGMPKERFSAEFPKEGPSILRIQQVVRGDSAAYFCASSPSGQGVSNQPQHFGDGTRLSIL.

CDR3 sequence reads: CASSLGLAGTGELFF. In nucleotides, the CDR3 is TGTGCCAGCAGCTTAGGACTAGCGGGCACCGGGGAGCTGTTTTTT. The J gene is TRBJ2-2, the V gene TRBV7-2; 10 bases map to TRBD2. V was pared by 1 base and J by 4 bases, with 0 bases of the junction left unmatched. CDR1 is SGHTA and CDR2 is FQGNSA in the germline V gene. This CDR3 has 15 amino acids. The full variable domain, in which reference TRBV7-2 and TRBJ2-2 provide the parts outside the CDR3, is GAGVSQSPSNKVTEKGKDVELRCDPISGHTALYWYRQSLGQGLEFLIYFQGNSAPDKSGLPSDRFSAERTGGSVSTLTIQRTQQEDSAVYLCASSLGLAGTGELFFGEGSRLTVL.